Shown below are 27 T cell receptor beta chains from a single sample sequenced in a study of blood T cell repertoires in COVID-19. Profiling relied on immunoSEQ multiplex PCR, and the TCRdb table lists in-frame clones only, not all of them. The profile shows around 60,000 clones, around 80% of them singletons. Sequenced: peripheral blood. The receptors shown here come from a man aged 25-45 years with COVID-19, enrolled during active disease.

The rearrangement joins TRBV3-1 (or the pseudogene TRBV3-2) to TRBJ2-1; 10 bases align to TRBD2. V shed 4 bases, J shed 6 bases, and the junction held 6 bases outside the gene matches. The CDR3 length is 15 residues. CDR1 and CDR2 (germline): LGHDT, YNNKEL (reference sequence). CDR3 nucleotides: TGTGCCAGCAGCCTTGGACTAGCGGTCGCCAATGAGCAGTTCTTC. It yields the protein CASSLGLAVANEQFF.

The count of this clone is one. V usage is TRBV4-3 and J usage is TRBJ1-5; no reliable D call. The V gene lost 1 base and the J gene lost 6 bases, with 13 bases spanning the gap. The CDR3 runs to 15 residues. Germline V gene lookup returns CDR1 LGHNA and CDR2 YSLEER. The CDR3 DNA follows: TGCGCCAGCAGCCAAGTAGTCGGGGTGGCTCAGCCCCAGCATTTT. As protein: CASSQVVGVAQPQHF.

The V call is TRBV28, the J call TRBJ2-7; the match to TRBD2 covers 16 bases. The CDR3 has 17 residues. Trimming cost V 6 bases and J 1 base; bases outside gene matches: 6. The germline V gene encodes CDR1 MDHEN and CDR2 SYDVKM. DNA for the CDR3: TGTGCCAGCAGGGGACTAGCGGGAGGGATTGGGTCCTACGAGCAGTACTTC. Translated: CASRGLAGGIGSYEQYF.

The V call is TRBV18, the J call TRBJ2-1; 13 bases are shared with TRBD2. In germline, CDR1 is KGHSH, CDR2 LQKENI. The ends lost 6 bases at V and 6 bases at J; junction bases unmatched: 2. The CDR3 sequence is 14 residues long. The CDR3 loop reads CASSGTSGTNEQFF. The CDR3 DNA reads as TGTGCCAGCTCCGGGACTAGCGGGACCAATGAGCAGTTCTTC.

The rearrangement links TRBV4-1 to TRBJ1-1; 8 bases agree with TRBD1. CDR3 size: 16 residues. J lost 5 bases, V lost 1 base, and 9 bases had no gene match. Germline assignment: CDR1 MGHRA and CDR2 YSYEKL. CDR3 nucleotide sequence: TGCGCCAGCAGCCAAGGTTGGGGACAGGATCGGACTGAAGCTTTCTTT. Protein product: CASSQGWGQDRTEAFF.

This clone was observed a handful of times. The CDR3: CASSLVGDSNQPQHF. CDR3 bases: TGTGCCAGCAGTTTAGTCGGAGATAGCAATCAGCCCCAGCATTTT. The rearrangement uses TRBV27 and TRBJ1-5; D gene ambiguous. The CDR3 sequence is 15 residues long. V lost 2 bases and J lost 0, with 8 bases in between. CDR1 is MNHEY and CDR2 is SMNVEV in the germline V gene (reference sequence).

This clone appeared once. This rearrangement joins TRBV28 to TRBJ2-4, with unresolved D. Germline V gives CDR1 MDHEN, CDR2 SYDVKM. With 4 bases removed from V and 6 bases from J, the gap between germline ends came to 4 bases. CDR3 length: 11 residues. CDR3 loop: CASSSLNIQYF. The CDR3 region has the DNA TGTGCCAGCAGTTCACTAAACATTCAGTACTTC.

A few counts support this clone. The rearrangement links TRBV4-3 to TRBJ1-1, with D hard to call. This CDR3 contains 17 residues. Germline CDR1 is LGHNA and CDR2 is YSLEER. V gave up 1 base and J gave up 2 bases, with 17 bases separating them. The CDR3 is CASSQAAIGGFNTEAFF. The CDR3 region has the DNA TGCGCCAGCAGCCAAGCGGCTATAGGAGGGTTCAACACTGAAGCTTTCTTT.

This chain uses TRBV7-3 with TRBJ2-1; D is undetermined. The germline V gene encodes CDR1 SGHTA and CDR2 FQGTGA. With 5 bases removed from V and 3 bases from J, the gap between germline ends came to 8 bases. This CDR3 contains 13 residues. In DNA form, the CDR3 reads TGTGCCAGCAGCCCATCGAGCTACAATGAGCAGTTCTTC. Translated: CASSPSSYNEQFF.

This clone was counted once. This chain's CDR3 is CATSDPRFWGGGAQDTQYF. The CDR3 DNA follows: TGTGCCACCAGTGATCCGCGGTTTTGGGGCGGGGGGGCCCAAGATACGCAGTATTTT. This chain uses TRBV24-1 with TRBJ2-3; TRBD2 matches 9 bases. CDR1 is KGHDR and CDR2 is SFDVKD in the germline V gene. The J segment lost 5 bases and the V segment lost 3 bases, leaving 17 bases of the junction unmatched. The CDR3 length is 19 residues.

The V and J genes are TRBV28 and TRBJ1-5; the D gene is possibly TRBD1 (5 bases). V was cut by 6 bases and J by 3 bases, with 9 bases left in between. There are 13 residues in the CDR3. Germline V gene sequence: CDR1 MDHEN, CDR2 SYDVKM. Here the CDR3 DNA reads TGTGCCAGCAGGGGGACTGTCAATCAGCCCCAGCATTTT. Amino acids: CASRGTVNQPQHF.

This chain joins TRBV7-9 and TRBJ2-4; no definite D call. V lost 0 bases, J lost 5 bases, and 8 bases lay in between. Looked up from germline, CDR1 is SEHNR and CDR2 is FQNEAQ (reference sequence). This CDR3 is 14 amino acids long. CDR3 in DNA: TGTGCCAGCAGCTTAGCGGGTGCGGAAAACATTCAGTACTTC. Translated, it gives CASSLAGAENIQYF.

The chain couples TRBV7-2 to TRBJ2-2; 8 nucleotides match TRBD2. This CDR3 spans 15 amino acids. The V and J ends lost 5 bases and 4 bases, in that order; junction bases with no gene match: 6. The germline gives CDR1 SGHTA, CDR2 FQGNSA. DNA of the CDR3: TGTGCCAGCAGCCACGGACTAGCTTTCACCGGGGAGCTGTTTTTT. This translates into CASSHGLAFTGELFF.

The genes are TRBV4-1 and TRBJ2-3, with TRBD2 matching 14 bases. Losses at the gene ends were 0 bases for V and 7 bases for J; bases not matched to a gene: 18. Germline V gives CDR1 MGHRA, CDR2 YSYEKL. CDR3 size: 21 residues. CDR3 region: CASSQEALGTSGRLIRNTQYF. Here the CDR3 DNA reads TGCGCCAGCAGCCAAGAGGCTCTGGGGACTAGCGGGAGATTAATCCGGAATACGCAGTATTTT.

The DNA for the CDR3 is TGCGCCAGCAGCCAAGACCCGGCTAGCGGGGGAAATGAGCAGTTCTTC. Translated, it gives CASSQDPASGGNEQFF. The chain links TRBV4-3 to TRBJ2-1, with 10 bases identical to TRBD2. There are 16 residues in the CDR3. Germline lookup yields CDR1 LGHNA and CDR2 YSLEER. With 0 bases clipped from V and 7 bases from J, the junction kept 6 bases outside the gene matches.

The CDR3 region has the DNA TGCGCCAGCAGCCAACGGACAGGGAACGGCTACACCTTC. It codes for CASSQRTGNGYTF. The genes are TRBV4-3 and TRBJ1-2, with 8 bases fitting TRBD1. This CDR3 has 13 amino acids. The junction had 4 bases not matched to a gene; V was cut back by 2 bases and J by 8 bases. Germline values: CDR1 LGHNA, CDR2 YSLEER.

The V gene is TRBV9, the J gene TRBJ2-2; D not certain. Trimming took 7 bases from V and 6 from J, leaving 7 bases between them. The CDR3 contains 11 residues. Germline V gene lookup returns CDR1 SGDLS and CDR2 YYNGEE. CDR3: CASASAGELFF. The CDR3, as DNA: TGTGCCAGCGCCTCGGCCGGGGAGCTGTTTTTT.

V usage is TRBV29-1 and J usage is TRBJ1-2; 9 bases align to TRBD1. Germline CDR1 is SQVTM and CDR2 is ANQGSEA. With V trimmed by 4 bases and J by 2 bases, 26 bases remained unmatched. The CDR3 runs to 21 residues. The DNA for the CDR3 is TGCAGCGTTGGCGGGAGGCAGGACAGGGGTCTGAGCAAGCCCTCCAACTATGGCTACACCTTC. Translating it yields CSVGGRQDRGLSKPSNYGYTF.

The chain links TRBV5-1 to TRBJ2-2; D is possibly TRBD2 (6 bases). CDR3 length: 18 residues. The germline V gene encodes CDR1 SGHRS and CDR2 YFSETQ. V shed 2 bases and J shed 5 bases, with 22 bases lying between them. The CDR3 sequence: CASSLTEHPGLRTGELFF. The CDR3 region has the DNA TGCGCCAGCAGCTTAACAGAACATCCGGGACTCCGAACCGGGGAGCTGTTTTTT.

The chain carries TRBV28 and TRBJ1-2; 8 bases align to TRBD1. V was clipped by 7 bases and J by 1 base; unmatched bases: 11. This CDR3 is 16 amino acids long. Per the germline V gene, CDR1 is MDHEN and CDR2 is SYDVKM. The CDR3: CASTQGAGGLNYGYTF. As DNA, the CDR3 is TGTGCCAGCACCCAGGGTGCAGGGGGCCTTAACTATGGCTACACCTTC.

This clone occurred once. The chain recombines TRBV11-3 with TRBJ1-1; D is perhaps TRBD1 (5 bases). The germline gives CDR1 SGHNT, CDR2 YENEEA. V was cut by 6 bases and J by 1 base, with 12 bases left in between. This CDR3 has 14 amino acids. The CDR3 region is CASRTWGGNTEAFF. For the CDR3, the DNA is TGTGCCAGCAGGACCTGGGGGGGGAACACTGAAGCTTTCTTT.

In this sample, this clone turned up many times. The V and J genes are TRBV7-8 and TRBJ2-7, with D possibly TRBD1 on 6 matching bases. V lost 5 bases and J 2 bases, leaving 19 bases between the germline ends. Germline values: CDR1 SGHVS, CDR2 FQNEAQ. The length of the CDR3 is 16 residues. The CDR3 reads CASSVTTGTGTYEQYF. The CDR3 nucleotides read TGTGCCAGCAGCGTTACTACGGGAACAGGGACCTACGAGCAGTACTTC.

The gene calls are TRBV4-2 and TRBJ1-6, with a tentative D call TRBD1 (6 bases). Per the germline V gene, CDR1 is LGHNA and CDR2 is YNFKEQ. The CDR3 runs 15 residues. Trimming took 4 bases from V and 5 from J, leaving 12 bases between them. Here the CDR3 DNA reads TGTGCCAGCAGCCGCGGCGAGGGGGATAATTCACCCCTCCACTTT. It codes for CASSRGEGDNSPLHF.

This clone was detected a few times. This sequence joins TRBV4-1 and TRBJ1-2; 7 bases fit TRBD1. CDR3 size: 15 residues. Trimming cost V 3 bases and J 2 bases; bases outside gene matches: 6. Germline CDR1 reads MGHRA; CDR2 reads YSYEKL. CDR3 sequence (DNA): TGCGCCAGCAGCCAGAGCGACAGGGAGAACTATGGCTACACCTTC. Translated: CASSQSDRENYGYTF.

The chain recombines TRBV19 with TRBJ1-2; the match to TRBD1 covers 7 bases. With 4 bases clipped from V and 3 bases from J, the junction kept 2 bases outside the gene matches. CDR3 size: 13 residues. The germline V gene has CDR1 LNHDA and CDR2 SQIVND (reference sequence). CDR3 sequence (DNA): TGTGCCAGTAGTACGGGACAGTACTATGGCTACACCTTC. Protein sequence: CASSTGQYYGYTF.

This clone appeared once. This chain links TRBV11-2 with TRBJ2-7; 10 bases fit TRBD1. V shed 3 bases, J shed 6 bases, and the junction held 5 bases outside the gene matches. Per germline, CDR1 SGHAT and CDR2 FQNNGV. The CDR3 is made up of 14 amino acids. CDR3 bases: TGTGCCAGCAGCTTGACAGGGGGCATTGGCGAGCAGTACTTC. It yields the protein CASSLTGGIGEQYF.

V and J are TRBV30 and TRBJ1-4; 12 bases map to TRBD1. V shed 3 bases, J shed 1 base, and the junction held 6 bases outside the gene matches. The germline V gene encodes CDR1 GTSNPN and CDR2 SVGIG (reference sequence). The CDR3 has 17 residues. The CDR3 DNA is TGTGCCTGGAGCGGGGGACAGGGGGCATTAACTAATGAAAAACTGTTTTTT. It translates to CAWSGGQGALTNEKLFF.